This is a list of T cell receptor beta chains from one sample in a study of T-cell memory formation after mild COVID-19. TCRdb ran MiXCR on the 5' RACE reads and lists one entry per CDR3 protein. The data contain 500,000 to 550,000 distinct CDR3 sequences, roughly 21% of them singletons. Sequenced material: PBMCs or a T cell subset sorted from them (not recorded which). All receptors derive from an adult woman who had mild COVID-19 (a few samples of this study predate the infection). Cell type and time point are not known. Each CDR3 is given with its conserved first and last residue. Each record gives: D gene, clone size, V gene, J gene, CDR3 DNA, CDR3 protein. A D gene is named only where the DNA matches it firmly. Size is omitted from some rows. Given values are once, few, many or a class for expanded clones.

D: TRBD1; size: few; V: TRBV12-3/TRBV12-4; J: TRBJ1-6; DNA: TGTGCCAGCCGCGGGGGGGACAGACGGAATTCACCCCTCCACTTT; CDR3: CASRGGDRRNSPLHF
D: -; size: -; V: TRBV20-1; J: TRBJ1-2; DNA: TGCAGTGTGAGGGGGGGAGTTAATGGCTACACCTTC; CDR3: CSVRGGVNGYTF
D: -; size: -; V: TRBV28; J: TRBJ1-5; DNA: TGTGCCAGCAGTTTAAGGCGGACCCGGGCTCAGCCCCAGCATTTT; CDR3: CASSLRRTRAQPQHF
D: -; size: few; V: TRBV23-1; J: TRBJ1-2; DNA: TGCGCCAGCAGTCATTCCAACGCCGGCAACCCCTATGGCTACACCTTC; CDR3: CASSHSNAGNPYGYTF
D: -; size: -; V: TRBV9; J: TRBJ2-3; DNA: TGTGCCAGCAGCGTTGGGGTAGCTACAGATACGCAGTATTTT; CDR3: CASSVGVATDTQYF
D: -; size: -; V: TRBV9; J: TRBJ2-1; DNA: TGTGCCAGCAGCGTAGTAGGAGGCGGGGAGCAGTTCTTC; CDR3: CASSVVGGGEQFF
D: TRBD2; size: -; V: TRBV5-1; J: TRBJ2-1; DNA: TGCGCCAGCAGCTTGGGCGGGAGCCCTGAGCAGTTCTTC; CDR3: CASSLGGSPEQFF
D: -; size: -; V: TRBV3-1; J: TRBJ1-2; DNA: TGTGCCAGCAGCCAAGATAAGGGTGGTAGGCGTAAAGGAGGCTACACCTTC; CDR3: CASSQDKGGRRKGGYTF
D: TRBD2; size: -; V: TRBV11-3; J: TRBJ2-1; DNA: TGTGCCAGCAGCACGCGGACTAGCGGGAGATTCAATGAGCAGTTCTTC; CDR3: CASSTRTSGRFNEQFF
D: -; size: -; V: TRBV9; J: TRBJ1-5; DNA: TGTGCCAGCAGCGTTACCGACAGTACCTATAGCAATCAGCCCCAGCATTTT; CDR3: CASSVTDSTYSNQPQHF
D: -; size: -; V: TRBV4-1; J: TRBJ2-2; DNA: TGCGCCAGCAGCCAGTGGTCAGGTGGGGGCAACACCGGGGAGCTGTTTTTT; CDR3: CASSQWSGGGNTGELFF
D: -; size: few; V: TRBV6-2/TRBV6-3; J: TRBJ2-1; DNA: TGTGCCAGCAGCCCCGGTTGGGTACGGGAGCAGTTCTTC; CDR3: CASSPGWVREQFF
D: -; size: few; V: TRBV4-1; J: TRBJ1-1; DNA: TGCGCCAGCAGCCAATACAGCCGAACTGAAGCTTTCTTT; CDR3: CASSQYSRTEAFF
D: -; size: few; V: TRBV5-1; J: TRBJ2-5; DNA: TGCGCCAGCAGCATGTGGACGGACTCGGAGACCCAGTACTTC; CDR3: CASSMWTDSETQYF
D: TRBD1; size: few; V: TRBV7-2; J: TRBJ1-2; DNA: TGTGCCAGCAGCCGCGACAGGGGGCAAGCTAACTATGGCTACACCTTC; CDR3: CASSRDRGQANYGYTF
D: TRBD2; size: few; V: TRBV24-1; J: TRBJ2-3; DNA: TGTGCCACCAGTGTCGGACTAGCGGGAGTTATCAGCACAGATACGCAGTATTTT; CDR3: CATSVGLAGVISTDTQYF
D: TRBD2; size: few; V: TRBV12-3/TRBV12-4; J: TRBJ2-1; DNA: TGTGCCAGCAGATCGGGACTAGAACAACCTGAGCAGTTCTTC; CDR3: CASRSGLEQPEQFF
D: -; size: many; V: TRBV20-1; J: TRBJ1-5; DNA: TGCAGTGCTAGAGATAGTAGTAAGAGGGGGTTTGATCAGCCCCAGCATTTT; CDR3: CSARDSSKRGFDQPQHF
D: -; size: -; V: TRBV12-3/TRBV12-4; J: TRBJ2-2; DNA: TGTGCCAGCAGTTTCCCGAGCGGTAACACCGGGGAGCTGTTTTTT; CDR3: CASSFPSGNTGELFF
D: -; size: few; V: TRBV11-2; J: TRBJ2-2; DNA: TGTGCCAGCCTATGGGGGTTAAGGGGATTCACCGGGGAGCTGTTTTTT; CDR3: CASLWGLRGFTGELFF
D: -; size: -; V: TRBV4-1; J: TRBJ1-1; DNA: TGCGCCAGCACCGTGGGCGGAGGGTTTGGGAAGACTGAAGCTTTCTTT; CDR3: CASTVGGGFGKTEAFF
D: -; size: -; V: TRBV5-6; J: TRBJ2-3; DNA: TGTGCCAGCAGCTATGACTATCTCACAGATACGCAGTATTTT; CDR3: CASSYDYLTDTQYF
D: -; size: -; V: TRBV5-4; J: TRBJ2-1; DNA: TGTGCCAGCAGCTTGGGAGTAGCTCGGTCCTACAATGAGCAGTTCTTC; CDR3: CASSLGVARSYNEQFF
D: TRBD2; size: -; V: TRBV7-9; J: TRBJ2-2; DNA: TGTGCCAGCACAGAAGCGGGAGGGCCTGGGGAGCTGTTTTTT; CDR3: CASTEAGGPGELFF
D: TRBD2; size: -; V: TRBV7-9; J: TRBJ2-1; DNA: TGTGCCAGCAGCGCCGGGACTAGCGCTAATGAGCAGTTCTTC; CDR3: CASSAGTSANEQFF
D: TRBD1; size: -; V: TRBV19; J: TRBJ1-2; DNA: TGTGCCAGTAGTTTACAGGGGTTTGGCTACACCTTC; CDR3: CASSLQGFGYTF
D: TRBD2; size: once; V: TRBV30; J: TRBJ2-3; DNA: TGTGCCTGGAGCATCACGTGGCGGGGGGTCGAAGATACGCAGTATTTT; CDR3: CAWSITWRGVEDTQYF
D: TRBD1; size: many; V: TRBV3-1; J: TRBJ2-7; DNA: TGTGCCAGCAGCCAAGGCCTGGGACAGGGACGAGAGCAGTACTTC; CDR3: CASSQGLGQGREQYF
D: TRBD1; size: -; V: TRBV5-1; J: TRBJ1-1; DNA: TGCGCCAGCAGCTCTGGCGGACAGGCGAACACTGAAGCTTTCTTT; CDR3: CASSSGGQANTEAFF
D: TRBD1; size: few; V: TRBV24-1; J: TRBJ1-2; DNA: TGTGCCACCAGTGACCCAGGGACAGGCGACGGCTACACCTTC; CDR3: CATSDPGTGDGYTF
D: TRBD2; size: few; V: TRBV6-4; J: TRBJ2-1; DNA: TGTGCCAGCAGTGAGGGAACTAGCGGGAGACCCTGGTACAATGAGCAGTTCTTC; CDR3: CASSEGTSGRPWYNEQFF
D: TRBD2; size: few; V: TRBV7-2; J: TRBJ2-7; DNA: TGTGCCAGCGTAGTAGCGGGAGGAGGCTACGAGCAGTACTTC; CDR3: CASVVAGGGYEQYF
D: -; size: -; V: TRBV25-1; J: TRBJ1-6; DNA: TGTGCCAGCAGTGATTCCGTCGGCTCAGGGAATAATTCACCCCTCCACTTT; CDR3: CASSDSVGSGNNSPLHF
D: TRBD1; size: few; V: TRBV5-1; J: TRBJ1-6; DNA: TGCGCCAGCAGTAGGACAGGTGACTTCTATAATTCACCCCTCCACTTT; CDR3: CASSRTGDFYNSPLHF
D: -; size: -; V: TRBV7-2; J: TRBJ2-5; DNA: TGTGCCAGCAGCTCACAGGAGTTTGAGACCCAGTACTTC; CDR3: CASSSQEFETQYF